One and the same sample provided the 31 T cell receptor beta chains below, sequenced in a study of technical replicates of blood from a few donors. Only in-frame clones appear in the TCRdb table, and some are missing; sequencing was by immunoSEQ multiplex PCR. The table records 80,000 to 100,000 clones, around 96% of them present only once. The sequencing input was T cells isolated from PBMCs. Receptors were obtained from a human donor in good health.

The chain links TRBV11-3 to TRBJ2-7, with TRBD1 identical over 7 bases. The CDR3 contains 14 residues. V gave up 5 bases and J gave up 0 bases; unmatched junction bases: 4. CDR1 and CDR2 (germline): SGHNT, YENEEA. In DNA form, the CDR3 reads TGTGCCAGCAGCCGTAGGGACAGCTCCTACGAGCAGTACTTC. Its translation: CASSRRDSSYEQYF.

The V gene is TRBV5-6, the J gene TRBJ2-2, with a tentative D call TRBD1 (6 bases). This CDR3 has 16 amino acids. CDR1 SGHDT and CDR2 YYEEEE come from the germline V gene. V was shortened by 2 bases and J by 2 bases, with 13 bases between the two germline ends. CDR3 region: CASSLLSGVNTGELFF. CDR3 sequence (DNA): TGTGCCAGCAGCTTACTGTCAGGGGTAAACACCGGGGAGCTGTTTTTT.

The genes are TRBV9 and TRBJ1-5, with a weak D call TRBD1 (5 bases). Germline loops: CDR1 SGDLS, CDR2 YYNGEE. CDR3 length: 14 residues. Trimming removed 1 base at V and 7 bases at J, with 12 bases between. As DNA, the CDR3 is TGTGCCAGCAGCGTATGGGGGGAAGGGCAGCCCCAGCATTTT. Protein product: CASSVWGEGQPQHF.

The V call is TRBV5-6, the J call TRBJ2-5, with 9 bases fitting TRBD2. The length of the CDR3 is 16 residues. J gave up 1 base and V 1 base, and 5 bases lay outside the gene matches. Germline assignment: CDR1 SGHDT and CDR2 YYEEEE. The CDR3 nucleotides read TGTGCCAGCAGCTTGTCGGAACTAGCGGGCCAAGAGACCCAGTACTTC. The encoded protein is CASSLSELAGQETQYF.

Comment on this clone: Additional DNA sequences in this sample encode the identical CDR3. V and J are TRBV30 and TRBJ1-4, with D hard to call. The length of the CDR3 is 11 residues. Germline values: CDR1 GTSNPN, CDR2 SVGIG (reference sequence). Deletions cut 2 bases from V and 5 bases from J, with 3 bases between. The CDR3 protein is CAWSLNEKLFF. CDR3 bases: TGTGCCTGGAGTTTAAATGAAAAACTGTTTTTT.

The genes are TRBV25-1 and TRBJ2-3, with D maybe TRBD2 (7 bases). Trimming removed 3 bases at V and 2 bases at J, with 21 bases between. This CDR3 contains 18 residues. Per germline, CDR1 MGHDK and CDR2 SYGVNS. Written as DNA, the CDR3 is TGTGCCAGCAGTGACTTGTCGTCCGAAGGGGGGGACACAGATACGCAGTATTTT. As protein: CASSDLSSEGGDTDTQYF.

This chain uses TRBV29-1 with TRBJ2-7; TRBD2 matches 8 bases. Unmatched junction bases numbered 7, after V lost 3 bases and J lost 0 bases. The CDR3 is 15 amino acids. CDR1 SQVTM and CDR2 ANQGSEA come from the germline V gene. CDR3 in DNA: TGCAGCGTTGAGGAAGCGGGAGCCCTCTCCTACGAGCAGTACTTC. Protein product: CSVEEAGALSYEQYF.

V gene TRBV7-9 combines with J gene TRBJ2-7; TRBD2 aligns across 8 bases. The CDR3 sequence is 12 residues long. Germline loops: CDR1 SEHNR, CDR2 FQNEAQ (reference sequence). J lost 3 bases, V lost 8 bases, and 3 bases had no gene match. CDR3 loop: CASGLAVYEQYF. CDR3 coding DNA: TGTGCCAGCGGACTAGCCGTCTACGAGCAGTACTTC.

CDR3 amino acids: CASYSGTSAYNEQFF. CDR3 bases: TGTGCCAGCTATTCCGGGACTAGCGCTTACAATGAGCAGTTCTTC. This rearrangement joins TRBV28 to TRBJ2-1, with 10 bases aligning to TRBD2. This CDR3 has 15 residues. Germline CDR1 and CDR2: MDHEN and SYDVKM. With V trimmed by 8 bases and J by 4 bases, 8 bases remained unmatched.

The rearrangement links TRBV2 to TRBJ2-2; 11 bases agree with TRBD1. Germline V lookup: CDR1 SNHLY, CDR2 FYNNEI. This CDR3 has 15 residues. Trimming took 3 bases from V and 7 from J; bases not matched to a gene: 4. CDR3 loop: CASSEDRGLSGELFF. The CDR3 coding sequence is TGTGCCAGCAGTGAGGACAGGGGGCTTAGCGGGGAGCTGTTTTTT.

The count of this clone is one. J is TRBJ2-7 and V is TRBV19, with a tentative D call TRBD2 (6 bases). The CDR3 is 15 amino acids. From germline, CDR1 is LNHDA and CDR2 SQIVND (reference sequence). V lost 3 bases and J 2 bases, leaving 14 bases between the germline ends. DNA for the CDR3: TGTGCCAGTAGTATTGGGAGGACTGGACCCTACGAGCAGTACTTC. Translating it yields CASSIGRTGPYEQYF. The entire variable domain, with the rest obtained from reference TRBV19 and TRBJ2-7, is as follows: DGGITQSPKYLFRKEGQNVTLSCEQNLNHDAMYWYRQDPGQGLRLIYYSQIVNDFQKGDIAEGYSVSREKKESFPLTVTSAQKNPTAFYLCASSIGRTGPYEQYFGPGTRLTVT.

The genes are TRBV7-9 and TRBJ2-7; 7 nucleotides match TRBD1. The CDR3 runs to 14 residues. With V trimmed by 7 bases and J by 3 bases, 9 bases remained unmatched. Germline V gene lookup returns CDR1 SEHNR and CDR2 FQNEAQ (reference sequence). The CDR3 here is CASKNDRALYEQYF. CDR3 nucleotides: TGTGCCAGCAAAAATGACAGGGCACTCTACGAGCAGTACTTC.

The V gene is TRBV7-9, the J gene TRBJ2-7; D may be TRBD2 (6 bases). The CDR3 consists of 16 residues. V was cut by 2 bases and J by 0 bases, with 14 bases left in between. Germline CDR1 SEHNR, CDR2 FQNEAQ (reference sequence). In DNA form, the CDR3 reads TGTGCCAGCAGCTTATTTTTACGGGGGAGCTCCTACGAGCAGTACTTC. Its translation: CASSLFLRGSSYEQYF.

The rearrangement links TRBV27 to TRBJ2-7, with TRBD2 matching over 10 bases. CDR1 and CDR2 from the germline V gene are MNHEY and SMNVEV (reference sequence). Germline trimming cut 8 bases from V and 1 base from J; bases unmatched to any gene: 8. The CDR3 is 15 amino acids. The CDR3 bases are TGTGCCAGCGCCTGGGGACTAGCGACTTCCTACGAGCAGTACTTC. Its translation: CASAWGLATSYEQYF.

The chain joins TRBV11-3 to TRBJ2-7, with a possible D match to TRBD2 (6 bases). Deletions cut 1 base from V and 4 bases from J, with 11 bases between. Germline CDR1 SGHNT, CDR2 YENEEA. This CDR3 is built from 14 residues. CDR3 nucleotide sequence: TGTGCCAGCAGCTTAGGACTAGTCCCTTACGAGCAGTACTTC. Translating gives CASSLGLVPYEQYF. The full variable domain, completed using reference TRBV11-3 and TRBJ2-7, is EAGVVQSPRYKIIEKKQPVAFWCNPISGHNTLYWYLQNLGQGPELLIRYENEEAVDDSQLPKDRFSAERLKGVDSTLKIQPAELGDSAVYLCASSLGLVPYEQYFGPGTRLTVT.

The rearrangement links TRBV5-6 to TRBJ2-7, with 12 bases aligning to TRBD2. The V segment lost 4 bases and the J segment 0 bases; nucleotides outside the gene matches: 2. The CDR3 spans 15 residues. Germline V lookup: CDR1 SGHDT, CDR2 YYEEEE. CDR3 residues: CASSPTSGSSYEQYF. The CDR3 bases are TGTGCCAGCAGCCCGACTAGCGGGAGCTCCTACGAGCAGTACTTC.

The V call is TRBV11-2, the J call TRBJ1-1, with D hard to call. Germline values: CDR1 SGHAT, CDR2 FQNNGV. This CDR3 has 13 amino acids. Trimming took 3 bases from V and 0 from J, leaving 5 bases between them. The CDR3 region is CASSFTVNTEAFF. The CDR3 coding sequence is TGTGCCAGCAGCTTTACAGTGAACACTGAAGCTTTCTTT.

The chain carries TRBV5-4 and TRBJ2-1; 8 positions match TRBD1. V lost 0 bases and J lost 5; bases outside the gene matches: 7. The CDR3 is 16 amino acids. CDR1 and CDR2 from the germline V gene are SGHNT and YYREEE (reference sequence). The CDR3 is CASSLGLRGRHNEQFF. As DNA, the CDR3 is TGTGCCAGCAGCTTGGGTCTCAGGGGGCGCCACAATGAGCAGTTCTTC.

This clone was counted a single time. The rearrangement uses TRBV7-9 and TRBJ2-5; possible D gene TRBD2, 6 bases. V lost 2 bases and J 2 bases, leaving 12 bases between the germline ends. CDR1 is SEHNR, CDR2 FQNEAQ, per germline (reference sequence). CDR3 size: 15 residues. CDR3 sequence reads: CASSLIPAGQETQYF. Written as DNA, the CDR3 is TGTGCCAGCAGCTTAATTCCGGCGGGACAAGAGACCCAGTACTTC.

The chain couples TRBV7-3 to TRBJ2-1; D is perhaps TRBD2 (5 bases). V was clipped by 5 bases and J by 6 bases, with 8 bases between them. Germline CDR1 reads SGHTA; CDR2 reads FQGTGA. This CDR3 is 12 amino acids long. The CDR3 nucleotides are TGTGCCAGCAGCCTGGGGAGCAATGAGCAGTTCTTC. This encodes CASSLGSNEQFF.

V gene TRBV28 combines with J gene TRBJ1-1; no firm D call. Germline CDR1 MDHEN, CDR2 SYDVKM. Trimming pared 6 bases from V and 2 bases from J, leaving 4 bases between. There are 11 residues in the CDR3. The CDR3 region is CASSFNTEAFF. The CDR3 nucleotides are TGTGCCAGCAGCTTTAACACTGAAGCTTTCTTT.

The V call is TRBV4-3, the J call TRBJ1-4, with 9 bases identical to TRBD1. In germline, CDR1 is LGHNA, CDR2 YSLEER. This CDR3 has 19 amino acids. With V trimmed by 0 bases and J by 1 base, 9 bases remained unmatched. The CDR3 reads CASSQEQVTGGQTNEKLFF. CDR3 nucleotides: TGCGCCAGCAGCCAAGAGCAAGTGACAGGGGGTCAAACTAATGAAAAACTGTTTTTT.

This sequence joins TRBV28 and TRBJ1-5; TRBD1 aligns across 7 bases. The trim removed 6 bases at V and 0 bases at J, leaving 17 bases unmatched. The CDR3 runs 19 residues. Germline values: CDR1 MDHEN, CDR2 SYDVKM. CDR3 DNA: TGTGCCAGCAGCTATCCTCCCACAGGGGCCCTAGATAGCAATCAGCCCCAGCATTTT. It translates to CASSYPPTGALDSNQPQHF.

The chain carries TRBV18 and TRBJ2-7, with TRBD1 matching over 10 bases. CDR3 length: 16 amino acids. Looked up from germline, CDR1 is KGHSH and CDR2 is LQKENI. Trimming removed 6 bases from V and 1 base from J; junction bases left unmatched: 9. CDR3 coding DNA: TGTGCCAGCTCGCTAGTTGGGGGACAGGGGTCCTACGAGCAGTACTTC. Translated, it gives CASSLVGGQGSYEQYF.

The V gene is TRBV2, the J gene TRBJ1-1; no clear D gene. The CDR3 is 13 amino acids. From germline, CDR1 is SNHLY and CDR2 FYNNEI. V was clipped by 7 bases and J by 1 base, with 10 bases between them. CDR3 sequence reads: CASIFTENTEAFF. CDR3 DNA sequence: TGTGCCAGCATATTTACAGAGAACACTGAAGCTTTCTTT.

This clone was counted once. The chain combines TRBV2 with TRBJ1-2; D call uncertain. This CDR3 is 14 amino acids long. Germline values: CDR1 SNHLY, CDR2 FYNNEI. V dropped 10 bases and J dropped 4 bases, with 19 bases sitting between them. CDR3: CATLGEELGYGYTF. The DNA of the CDR3 is TGTGCCACCCTAGGAGAGGAACTAGGCTATGGCTACACCTTC.

V usage is TRBV19 and J usage is TRBJ1-1, with 8 bases that match TRBD1. Trimming at V came to 6 bases and at J to 1 base, leaving 4 bases not matched to a gene. Germline assignment: CDR1 LNHDA and CDR2 SQIVND (reference sequence). This CDR3 has 14 residues. The CDR3: CASSDRGENTEAFF. Written as DNA, the CDR3 is TGTGCCAGTAGCGACAGGGGTGAGAACACTGAAGCTTTCTTT.

J is TRBJ1-1 and V is TRBV19; D perhaps matches TRBD1 (5 bases). Trimming took off 5 bases at V and 12 bases at J, with 25 bases between the two ends. The CDR3 sequence is 15 residues long. Germline values: CDR1 LNHDA, CDR2 SQIVND (reference sequence). The CDR3 coding sequence is TGTGCCAGTAGTCTTACCGAAAGACAGTTGGGGAGGACTTTCTTT. Residues: CASSLTERQLGRTFF.

This clone was counted a single time. The chain's CDR3 is CASSLRTATNEKLFF. The DNA for the CDR3 is TGTGCCAGCAGCTTACGTACAGCAACTAATGAAAAACTGTTTTTT. The chain has TRBV5-8 and TRBJ1-4, with D uncertain. The CDR3 loop spans 15 amino acids. The V and J ends lost 2 bases and 0 bases respectively, with 8 bases between them. Germline loops: CDR1 SGHTS, CDR2 YDEGEE.

This clone was seen just once. The chain recombines TRBV5-1 with TRBJ1-1; unclear D gene. Per germline, CDR1 SGHRS and CDR2 YFSETQ. The CDR3 has 14 residues. Trimming cost V 0 bases and J 7 bases, with 13 bases left between them. DNA of the CDR3: TGCGCCAGCAGCTTGGGGGCAAGCTCCCATGAAGCTTTCTTT. Its translation is CASSLGASSHEAFF. Full variable domain (missing parts from reference TRBV5-1 and TRBJ1-1): KAGVTQTPRYLIKTRGQQVTLSCSPISGHRSVSWYQQTPGQGLQFLFEYFSETQRNKGNFPGRFSGRQFSNSRSEMNVSTLELGDSALYLCASSLGASSHEAFFGQGTRLTVV.

The V and J genes are TRBV28 and TRBJ2-7, with D maybe TRBD2 (6 bases). Germline V gene data show CDR1 as MDHEN and CDR2 as SYDVKM. V lost 2 bases and J lost 4, with 12 bases in between. The CDR3 covers 14 residues. CDR3 sequence reads: CASSLPGLNYEQYF. The CDR3 coding sequence is TGTGCCAGCAGTTTACCGGGACTGAATTACGAGCAGTACTTC.